The present T cell receptor (beta chain) was sequenced within a study of blood T cell repertoires in COVID-19. Trimming removed 4 bases from V and 0 bases from J, with 19 bases in between. The CDR3 spans 17 residues. Germline loops: CDR1 SGDLS, CDR2 YYNGEE. Profiling relied on immunoSEQ multiplex PCR, and the TCRdb table lists in-frame clones only, not all of them. Of a few hundred thousand clones in the sample, 80% to 90% were seen once. The rearrangement uses TRBV9 and TRBJ1-1, with a weak D call TRBD1 (6 bases). The TCR was taken from a man between 18 and 35 years old who had recovered from COVID-19. Sequencing input: PBMCs or T cells enriched from blood (not recorded which). Here the CDR3 reads CASSPDQGRGMNTEAFF. CDR3 in DNA: TGTGCCAGCAGCCCGGACCAGGGGCGGGGGATGAACACTGAAGCTTTCTTT.